This T cell receptor beta chain was recorded in a study of blood T cells in healthy people across ages. Alongside a J-beta primer mix, a sample-barcoded 5' primer served in a second PCR lasting about 7 to 11 cycles. Each cDNA molecule carried a tag from a template-switch adaptor that contained 12 random nucleotides. TCRdb processed the 5' RACE reads anew with MiXCR; each CDR3 protein has one entry. The profile covers hundreds of thousands of distinct CDR3 sequences, with 20% to 25% appearing a single time and 3% to 4% taken by the ten largest. Findings and caveats of the study: Among long-lived donors, naive CD4+ cells were more numerous and diversity higher than in aged donors.

As concerns this clonotype: Its cognate antigen is unknown.

The CDR3 runs 16 residues. Germline trimming cut 3 bases from V and 5 bases from J; bases unmatched to any gene: 6. What was sequenced was blood. The V and J genes are TRBV12-3 or TRBV12-4 and TRBJ2-2; 10 nucleotides align to TRBD2. This TCR derives from a man aged 65-85 years in good health. CDR3 nucleotides: TGTGCCAGCAGTTTTTCCCTAGCGGGAGTGACCGGGGAGCTGTTTTTT. Translated: CASSFSLAGVTGELFF.